The next 5 T cell receptor beta chains were all read from a single sample in a study of cytomegalovirus exposure and HLA in healthy donors. Primers included in the PCR were 60 Vbeta and 13 Jbeta primers. The table came from immunoSEQ multiplex PCR; TCRdb's copy has only in-frame clones and leaves some out. The sample table sets out 45,000 to 70,000 clones. Sequenced input: PBMCs. These TCRs come from a woman aged 45-65 years in good health and CMV-seropositive.

The V gene is TRBV6-5, the J gene TRBJ1-1; D not certain. CDR1 and CDR2 from the germline V gene are MNHEY and SVGAGI. The CDR3 consists of 15 residues. Trimming took off 0 bases at V and 0 bases at J, with 8 bases between the two ends. DNA for the CDR3: TGTGCCAGCAGTTACTCGGGCACGTTGAACACTGAAGCTTTCTTT. Translated: CASSYSGTLNTEAFF.

The chain couples TRBV20-1 to TRBJ2-1; 10 bases are a match to TRBD2. Germline V lookup: CDR1 DFQATT, CDR2 SNEGSKA (reference sequence). This CDR3 has 11 residues. J lost 11 bases, V lost 6 bases, and 4 bases had no gene match. The CDR3 loop reads CSAGTSVKQFF. CDR3 nucleotide sequence: TGCAGTGCGGGGACTAGCGTAAAGCAGTTCTTC.

The chain recombines TRBV9 with TRBJ1-2; 8 bases line up with TRBD1. This CDR3 contains 18 residues. Germline trimming cut 0 bases from V and 1 base from J; bases unmatched to any gene: 11. Looked up from germline, CDR1 is SGDLS and CDR2 is YYNGEE. The CDR3 here is CASSVGPFLGQDNYGYTF. The CDR3 DNA sequence: TGTGCCAGCAGCGTAGGTCCGTTTTTGGGACAGGATAACTATGGCTACACCTTC. The full variable domain, its missing parts supplied by reference TRBV9 and TRBJ1-2, is DSGVTQTPKHLITATGQRVTLRCSPRSGDLSVYWYQQSLDQGLQFLIQYYNGEERAKGNILERFSAQQFPDLHSELNLSSLELGDSALYFCASSVGPFLGQDNYGYTFGSGTRLTVV.

V gene TRBV30 combines with J gene TRBJ2-3; TRBD1 aligns across 7 bases. The CDR3 contains 14 residues. The germline V gene has CDR1 GTSNPN and CDR2 SVGIG (reference sequence). The V gene end was trimmed by 3 bases and the J gene end by 11 bases; junction bases not matched to a gene: 14. CDR3 region: CAWRTDRAVYRQYF. The CDR3 nucleotides are TGTGCCTGGAGGACAGACAGGGCAGTTTATAGGCAGTATTTT.

The chain is built from TRBV30 and TRBJ1-4; D is possibly TRBD1 (5 bases). Trimming removed 8 bases from V and 11 bases from J, with 21 bases in between. The germline gives CDR1 GTSNPN, CDR2 SVGIG (reference sequence). The CDR3 contains 13 residues. The CDR3 reads CARWGAPERKLFF. CDR3 nucleotide sequence: TGTGCCCGGTGGGGCGCCCCCGAGAGGAAACTGTTTTTT.